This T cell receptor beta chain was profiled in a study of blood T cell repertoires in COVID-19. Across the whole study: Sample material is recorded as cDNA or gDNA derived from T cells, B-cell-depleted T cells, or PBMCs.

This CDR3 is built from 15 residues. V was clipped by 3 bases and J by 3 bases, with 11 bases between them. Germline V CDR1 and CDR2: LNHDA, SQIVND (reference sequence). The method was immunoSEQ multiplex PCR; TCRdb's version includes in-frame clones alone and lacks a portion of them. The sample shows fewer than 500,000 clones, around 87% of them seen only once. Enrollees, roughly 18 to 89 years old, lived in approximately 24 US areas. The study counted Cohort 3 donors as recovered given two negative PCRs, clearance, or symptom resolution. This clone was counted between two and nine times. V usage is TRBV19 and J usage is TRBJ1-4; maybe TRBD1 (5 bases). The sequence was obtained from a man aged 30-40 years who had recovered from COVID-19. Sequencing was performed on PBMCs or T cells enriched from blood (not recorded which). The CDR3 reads CASSIGGIANEKLFF. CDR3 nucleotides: TGTGCCAGTAGTATCGGGGGGATTGCTAATGAAAAACTGTTTTTT.